The 13 T cell receptor beta chains below come from one sample, sequenced in a study of blood T cell repertoires in COVID-19. Sequenced by immunoSEQ multiplex PCR; TCRdb stores in-frame clones only, minus some. The profile shows 120,000 to 150,000 clones, approximately 88% of them singletons. Sequenced sample: peripheral blood. The receptors shown here come from a woman aged 50 to 65 with acute or convalescent COVID-19.

The chain combines TRBV3-1 (or the pseudogene TRBV3-2) with TRBJ2-7, with D possibly TRBD1 on 5 matching bases. This CDR3 comprises 15 residues. The germline V gene encodes CDR1 LGHDT and CDR2 YNNKEL (reference sequence). V was cut by 0 bases and J by 3 bases, with 12 bases left in between. Written as DNA, the CDR3 is TGTGCCAGCAGCCAAGATACAACAGGTATCTACGAGCAGTACTTC. Amino acid sequence: CASSQDTTGIYEQYF.

In DNA, the CDR3 is TGTGCCAGCAGAACACAGGGGGCTGTAGACGAGCAGTACTTC. Its translation: CASRTQGAVDEQYF. The chain recombines TRBV28 with TRBJ2-7; TRBD1 aligns across 9 bases. This CDR3 region has 14 residues. The V gene's germline CDR1 is MDHEN and CDR2 SYDVKM. Trimming removed 6 bases from V and 5 bases from J; junction bases left unmatched: 8. Using reference TRBV28 and TRBJ2-7 for the parts outside the CDR3, the full variable domain is DVKVTQSSRYLVKRTGEKVFLECVQDMDHENMFWYRQDPGLGLRLIYFSYDVKMKEKGDIPEGYSVSREKKERFSLILESASTNQTSMYLCASRTQGAVDEQYFGPGTRLTVT.

This chain's CDR3 is CASYSRNRGEKLFF. The DNA for the CDR3 is TGTGCCAGCTACAGCCGTAACAGGGGCGAAAAACTGTTTTTT. The chain uses TRBV28 and TRBJ1-4; 7 bases agree with TRBD1. The CDR3 sequence is 14 residues long. Germline values: CDR1 MDHEN, CDR2 SYDVKM. The ends lost 8 bases at V and 8 bases at J; junction bases unmatched: 11.

J is TRBJ2-2 and V is TRBV9; 9 nucleotides line up with TRBD1. The germline gives CDR1 SGDLS, CDR2 YYNGEE. The CDR3 runs to 15 residues. Losses at the gene ends were 0 bases for V and 5 bases for J; bases not matched to a gene: 2. CDR3: CASSVVGQGTGELFF. The CDR3, as DNA: TGTGCCAGCAGCGTAGTGGGACAGGGAACCGGGGAGCTGTTTTTT.

This chain uses TRBV27 with TRBJ2-3; a weak D match, TRBD2 (6 bases). Looked up from germline, CDR1 is MNHEY and CDR2 is SMNVEV (reference sequence). V was clipped by 5 bases and J by 6 bases, with 21 bases between them. This CDR3 comprises 16 residues. CDR3 residues: CASSLRSGAVVDTQYF. The CDR3 DNA is TGTGCCAGCAGTCTCCGTTCGGGAGCCGTTGTGGATACGCAGTATTTT.

The chain uses TRBV6-5 and TRBJ1-6; TRBD1 matches 8 bases. The CDR3 is made up of 15 amino acids. With 5 bases clipped from V and 10 bases from J, the junction kept 10 bases outside the gene matches. Germline loops: CDR1 MNHEY, CDR2 SVGAGI. CDR3 protein: CASSRPQGARSPLHF. The CDR3 nucleotides are TGTGCCAGCAGTCGTCCTCAGGGGGCAAGATCACCCCTCCACTTT.

This chain joins TRBV20-1 and TRBJ2-1, with 8 positions matching TRBD1. V lost 4 bases to trimming and J lost 10 bases; unmatched junction nucleotides: 3. Germline V gene sequence: CDR1 DFQATT, CDR2 SNEGSKA (reference sequence). CDR3 length: 11 amino acids. The CDR3 nucleotides read TGCAGTGCTATCAGACAGGGGGAGCAGTTCTTC. This encodes CSAIRQGEQFF.

The chain is built from TRBV10-3 and TRBJ1-5; D remains unclear. Between the trimmed V and J ends, which lost 6 bases and 0 bases, there was a span of 6 bases. Germline CDR1 ENHRY, CDR2 SYGVKD. The CDR3 length is 13 residues. The CDR3 region has the DNA TGTGCCATCAGAAGAGCTAGCAATCAGCCCCAGCATTTT. Encoded protein: CAIRRASNQPQHF.

V usage is TRBV7-2 and J usage is TRBJ2-7; D remains ambiguous. The CDR3 loop spans 13 amino acids. Trimming removed 2 bases from V and 4 bases from J, with 9 bases in between. Germline-derived CDR1 and CDR2 are SGHTA and FQGNSA. CDR3 in DNA: TGTGCCAGCAGCTTACTTCCCGTATACGAGCAGTACTTC. This translates into CASSLLPVYEQYF. Full variable domain (outside the CDR3, taken from reference TRBV7-2 and TRBJ2-7): GAGVSQSPSNKVTEKGKDVELRCDPISGHTALYWYRQSLGQGLEFLIYFQGNSAPDKSGLPSDRFSAERTGGSVSTLTIQRTQQEDSAVYLCASSLLPVYEQYFGPGTRLTVT.

The chain recombines TRBV19 with TRBJ2-3; a possible D gene is TRBD2 (6 bases). The V end was cut by 5 bases, the J end by 0 bases, with 9 bases between. CDR3 length: 14 amino acids. Germline CDR1 is LNHDA and CDR2 is SQIVND (reference sequence). The CDR3 protein is CASSRGDSTDTQYF. The CDR3 bases are TGTGCCAGTAGTCGCGGGGATAGCACAGATACGCAGTATTTT.

The chain has TRBV2 and TRBJ2-3, with TRBD1 as a possible D gene (5 bases). The CDR3 runs 15 residues. CDR1 is SNHLY and CDR2 is FYNNEI in the germline V gene. V dropped 6 bases and J dropped 0 bases, with 13 bases sitting between them. The CDR3, as DNA: TGTGCCAGCAGCCTGGGGCACTACAGCACAGATACGCAGTATTTT. Its translation: CASSLGHYSTDTQYF.

The chain combines TRBV7-3 with TRBJ1-1; 10 nucleotides match TRBD1. This CDR3 region has 13 residues. CDR1 and CDR2 (germline): SGHTA, FQGTGA. V was pared by 6 bases and J by 11 bases, with 9 bases of the junction left unmatched. CDR3 region: CASRLGTGAVAFF. The CDR3 region has the DNA TGTGCCAGCAGACTCGGGACAGGGGCGGTTGCTTTCTTT.

V and J are TRBV30 and TRBJ2-7; D may be TRBD2 (6 bases). V shed 2 bases and J shed 4 bases, with 15 bases lying between them. The CDR3 is 14 residues long. Germline-derived CDR1 and CDR2 are GTSNPN and SVGIG (reference sequence). The CDR3 loop is CAWSTTGVEYEQYF. DNA of the CDR3: TGTGCCTGGAGTACGACGGGGGTTGAGTACGAGCAGTACTTC.